This T cell receptor (beta chain) was sequenced during a study of control samples from healthy donors and cancer patients. Clones were read by immunoSEQ multiplex PCR, and TCRdb kept only the in-frame ones, dropping some. The sample holds around 130,000 clones, 87% seen once. V lost 5 bases and J lost 0, with 11 bases in between. Germline values: CDR1 SNHLY, CDR2 FYNNEI. This CDR3 comprises 15 residues. The chain combines TRBV2 with TRBJ1-5; unclear D gene. The sequence derives from a man aged 25 to 40 in good health. Sequencing used blood. The chain's CDR3 is CASSSRRSSNQPQHF. The CDR3 nucleotides are TGTGCCAGCAGTTCACGACGGTCTAGCAATCAGCCCCAGCATTTT.